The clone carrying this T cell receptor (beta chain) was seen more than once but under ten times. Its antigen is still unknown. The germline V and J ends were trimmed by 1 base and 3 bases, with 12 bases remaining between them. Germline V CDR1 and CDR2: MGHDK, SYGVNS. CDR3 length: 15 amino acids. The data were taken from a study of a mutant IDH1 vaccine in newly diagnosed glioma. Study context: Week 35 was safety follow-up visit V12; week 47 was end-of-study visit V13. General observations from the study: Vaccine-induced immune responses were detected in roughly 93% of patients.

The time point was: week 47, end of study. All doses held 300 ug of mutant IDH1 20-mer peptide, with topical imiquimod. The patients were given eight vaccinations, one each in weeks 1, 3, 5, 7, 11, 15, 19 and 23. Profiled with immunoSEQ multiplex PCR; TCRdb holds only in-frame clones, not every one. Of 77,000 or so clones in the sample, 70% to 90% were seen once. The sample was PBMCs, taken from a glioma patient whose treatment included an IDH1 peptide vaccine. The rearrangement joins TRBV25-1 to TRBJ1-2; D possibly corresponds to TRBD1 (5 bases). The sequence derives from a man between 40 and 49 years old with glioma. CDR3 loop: CASSELWDGDYGYTF. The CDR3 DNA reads TGTGCCAGCAGTGAATTGTGGGACGGAGACTATGGCTACACCTTC.